This T cell receptor (beta chain) was found in a study of blood T cell repertoires in COVID-19. Study-wide context: Some COVID-19 samples were acute and others convalescent; all came from the United States, Italy and Spain. In each case, the material was cDNA or gDNA derived from T cells, B-cell-depleted T cells, or PBMCs.

Per the original data handling: Reference gene primers were amplified, and this amplification served to estimate nucleated cell counts. Data came from immunoSEQ multiplex PCR; TCRdb stores just in-frame clones and leaves some out. V, J and clone size reflect that table, while D and trimming were determined from the DNA. Of 200,000 to 250,000 clones listed, approximately 78% were seen once; the top ten hold approximately 5%. This clone occurred a few times. CDR1 KGHSH and CDR2 LQKENI come from the germline V gene. The V end was cut by 5 bases, the J end by 7 bases, with 11 bases between. This CDR3 contains 13 residues.

The sequencing input was peripheral blood. The chain carries TRBV18 and TRBJ1-4, with TRBD1 as a possible D gene (5 bases). The receptor comes from a woman in her 70s with COVID-19, enrolled during active disease. The CDR3 sequence: CASSDNRFEKLFF. In DNA, the CDR3 is TGTGCCAGCTCAGATAACAGGTTTGAAAAACTGTTTTTT.